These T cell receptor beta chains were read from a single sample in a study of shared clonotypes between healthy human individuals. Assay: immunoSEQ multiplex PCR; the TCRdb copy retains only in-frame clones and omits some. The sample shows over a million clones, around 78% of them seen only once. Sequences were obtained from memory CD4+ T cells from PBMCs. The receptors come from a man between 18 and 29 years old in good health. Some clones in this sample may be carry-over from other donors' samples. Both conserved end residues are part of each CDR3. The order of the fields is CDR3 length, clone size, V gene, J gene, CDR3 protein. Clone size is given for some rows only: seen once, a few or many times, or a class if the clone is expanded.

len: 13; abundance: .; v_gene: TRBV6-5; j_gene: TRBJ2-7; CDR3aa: CASCASGSYEQYF
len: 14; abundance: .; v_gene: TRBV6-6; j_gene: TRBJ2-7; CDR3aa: CASSPQATGGEQYF
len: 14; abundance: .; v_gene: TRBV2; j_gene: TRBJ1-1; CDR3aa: CASSELGRGTEAFF
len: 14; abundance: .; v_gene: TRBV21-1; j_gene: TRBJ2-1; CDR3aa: CASSNLAPRGEQFF
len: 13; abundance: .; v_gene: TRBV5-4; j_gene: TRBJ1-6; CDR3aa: CASSLDRESPLHF
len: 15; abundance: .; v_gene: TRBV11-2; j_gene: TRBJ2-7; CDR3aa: CASSQDLGTAYEQYF
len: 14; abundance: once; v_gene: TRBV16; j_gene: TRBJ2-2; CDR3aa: CASTPRANTGELFF
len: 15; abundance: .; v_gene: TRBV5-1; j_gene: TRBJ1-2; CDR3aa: CASSARTAGGDGYTF
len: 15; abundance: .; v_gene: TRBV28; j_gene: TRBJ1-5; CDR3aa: CASSLGRLSNQPQHF
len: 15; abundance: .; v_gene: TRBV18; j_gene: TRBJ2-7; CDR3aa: CASSPPASGSSEQYF
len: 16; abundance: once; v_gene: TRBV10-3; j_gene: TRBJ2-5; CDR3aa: CAISENAAGGLKTQYF
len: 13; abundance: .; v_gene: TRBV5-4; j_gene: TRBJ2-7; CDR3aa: CASSLISETEQYF
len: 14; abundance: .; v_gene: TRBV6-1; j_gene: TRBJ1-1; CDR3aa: CASRGQLMNTEAFF
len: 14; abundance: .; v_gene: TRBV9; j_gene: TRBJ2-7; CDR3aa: CASSVSGQNYEQYF
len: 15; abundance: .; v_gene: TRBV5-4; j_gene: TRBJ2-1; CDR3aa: CASSQDRPSYNEQFF
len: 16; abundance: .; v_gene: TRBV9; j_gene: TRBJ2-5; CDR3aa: CASSRTSGRDQETQYF
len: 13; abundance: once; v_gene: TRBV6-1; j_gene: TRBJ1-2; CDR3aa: CASSLLGPYVYTF
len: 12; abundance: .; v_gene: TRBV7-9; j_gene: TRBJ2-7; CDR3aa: CASSLGVGEQYF
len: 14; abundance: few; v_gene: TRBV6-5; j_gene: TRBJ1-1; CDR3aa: CASSPGDFGTEAFF
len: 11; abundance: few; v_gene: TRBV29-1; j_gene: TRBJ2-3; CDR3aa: CSVSSTDTQYF
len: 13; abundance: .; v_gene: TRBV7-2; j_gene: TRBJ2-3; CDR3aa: CASSPEPTDTQYF
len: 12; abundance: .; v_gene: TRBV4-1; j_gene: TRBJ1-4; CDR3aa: CASSQGVGGLFF
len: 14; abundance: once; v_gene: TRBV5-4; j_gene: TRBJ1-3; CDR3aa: CASSLVGAGNTIYF
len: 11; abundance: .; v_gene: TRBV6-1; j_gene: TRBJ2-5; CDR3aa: CASGGGETQYF
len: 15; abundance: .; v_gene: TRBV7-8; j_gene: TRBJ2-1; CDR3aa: CASSLNPGPYNEQFF
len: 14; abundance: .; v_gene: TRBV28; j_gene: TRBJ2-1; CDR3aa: CASSLLSWYDEQFF
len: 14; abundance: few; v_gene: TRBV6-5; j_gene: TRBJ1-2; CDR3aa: CASREDHGAPGYTF
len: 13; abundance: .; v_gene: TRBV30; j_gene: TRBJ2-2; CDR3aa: CAWTRGRPGELFF
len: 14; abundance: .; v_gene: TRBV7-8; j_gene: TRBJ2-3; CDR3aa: CASTTSGSTDTQYF
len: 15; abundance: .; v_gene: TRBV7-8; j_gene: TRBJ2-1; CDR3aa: CASSLRTGLYNEQFF
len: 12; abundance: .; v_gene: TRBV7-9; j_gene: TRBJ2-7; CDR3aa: CASSFPDRDQYF
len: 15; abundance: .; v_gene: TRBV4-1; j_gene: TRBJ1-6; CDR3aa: CASSQGAGMEAPLHF
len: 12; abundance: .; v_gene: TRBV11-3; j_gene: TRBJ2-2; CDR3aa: CASRGNTGELFF
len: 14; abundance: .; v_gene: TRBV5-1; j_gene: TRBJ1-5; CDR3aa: CASSLEAANQPQHF
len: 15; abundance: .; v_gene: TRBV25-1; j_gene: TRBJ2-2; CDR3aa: CASSTLSGDTGELFF
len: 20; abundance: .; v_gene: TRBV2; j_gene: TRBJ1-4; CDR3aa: CASRGDPLSPQGATNEKLFF
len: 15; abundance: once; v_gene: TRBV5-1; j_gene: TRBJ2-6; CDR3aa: CASRSLSAGANVLTF
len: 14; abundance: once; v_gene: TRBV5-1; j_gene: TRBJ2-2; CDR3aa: CASSLRQNTGELFF
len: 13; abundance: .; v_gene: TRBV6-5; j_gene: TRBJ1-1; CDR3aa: CASRPSGDTEAFF
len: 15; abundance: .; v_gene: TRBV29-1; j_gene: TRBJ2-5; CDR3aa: CSVGIGGALEETQYF
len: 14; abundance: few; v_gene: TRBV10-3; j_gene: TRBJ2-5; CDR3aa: CAIPGSGSGETQYF
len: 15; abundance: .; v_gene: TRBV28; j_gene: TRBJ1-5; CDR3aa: CASSPTGEGNQPQHF
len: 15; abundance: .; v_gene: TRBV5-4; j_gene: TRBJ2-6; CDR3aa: CASSLFSSGANVLTF
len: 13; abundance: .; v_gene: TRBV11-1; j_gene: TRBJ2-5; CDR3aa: CASSLGVAETQYF
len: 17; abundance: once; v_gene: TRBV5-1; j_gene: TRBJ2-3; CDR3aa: CASSLGPAGESTDTQYF